This T cell receptor (beta chain) came from a study of blood T cell repertoires in COVID-19. At the level of the study: COVID-19 samples collected from the United States, Italy and Spain covered acute and convalescent phases. In each case, the material was cDNA or gDNA derived from T cells, B-cell-depleted T cells, or PBMCs.

Original data processing: Amplified reference gene primers provided the basis for estimating nucleated cell counts. Profiled with immunoSEQ multiplex PCR; TCRdb holds only in-frame clones, not every one. The V and J calls and clone size are taken from that table; D and trimming were inferred from the DNA. The sample lists just over 25,000 clones; roughly 90% were seen once. The sequence was obtained from a human donor in a cohort sampled during active COVID-19. The sequencing input was peripheral blood.

The CDR3: CASNSLSSGSLNEQFF. Here the CDR3 DNA reads TGTGCCAGCAACAGCTTATCTAGCGGGAGTTTGAATGAGCAGTTCTTC. The chain couples TRBV5-4 to TRBJ2-1; the match to TRBD2 covers 10 bases. This CDR3 is built from 16 residues. J lost 7 bases, V lost 6 bases, and 13 bases had no gene match. Germline V gene sequence: CDR1 SGHNT, CDR2 YYREEE (reference sequence).